This record covers a single TCR beta chain. Its recognized antigen is unknown. Per-base qualities were not stored, and no clone one base away is much larger. The method was the immunoSEQ multiplex PCR assay. A mixture of 60 forward primers for TCR Vbeta segments and 13 reverse primers for TCR Jbeta segments was used in the multiplex PCR. The CDR3 region of rearranged TCR beta genes was amplified from genomic DNA with a multiplex PCR assay. Amplified TCR beta libraries were sequenced as 87-base-pair reads on the Illumina HiSeq System. Turning to the authors' computational methods: Across the 670 or so repertoires, a later analysis counted roughly 77 million unique TCR beta chains, around 10 million of which were shared by at least two donors. To remove PCR and sequencing errors, raw reads were error-corrected and collapsed into unique sequences using a nearest-neighbor algorithm that merged closely related sequences. CDR3 sequences were aligned to IMGT reference sequences to assign V, D and J gene segments. For a sequence to be retained, a match of at least six nucleotides to both a V gene segment and a J gene segment was required. Rearrangements were called productive when the CDR3 lacked stop codons and stayed in frame with V and J; all others were non-productive. CDR3 was defined according to IMGT convention as the region running from the second conserved V-encoded cysteine to the conserved J-encoded phenylalanine. The earlier analysis of about 570 of the donors excluded any sequence lacking an unambiguous match to a single V gene segment. An earlier analysis of 500 to 600 of the donors classified V segments as functional when productive rearrangements were above 56.7% and as segregating when the standard deviation between donors was above 5%. A statistical classification framework was built to diagnose cytomegalovirus status from the catalog of TCR beta chain sequences. In a later analysis, TCR nucleotide sequences were compared against IMGT/GENE-DB human TR gene sequences so that V and J genes could be assigned. A later analysis assigned CDR3 sequences and most-parsimonious VDJ recombination scenarios with the TCRdist pipeline. In a later analysis, each TCR beta chain was defined by its CDR3 amino acid sequence together with its V-gene family, and reads lacking a unique V-gene family were excluded. In a later analysis, 450 to 600 highly shared, low-generation-probability nucleotide sequences were removed to address suspected cross-contamination and a sequencing artifact. A later analysis calculated a clonal expansion index for each public chain from normalized within-repertoire ranks of inferred template counts. In a later analysis, generation probabilities were computed using a VDJ recombination model fitted to out-of-frame rearrangements, and the results were checked against IGoR. In a later analysis, hypergeometric tests were used to score TCR-TCR, TCR-HLA and TCR-CMV co-occurrence, with a repertoire-size bias correction applied to TCR pairs. A later analysis estimated false discovery rates by permuting HLA or CMV assignments 20 times. A later analysis grouped co-occurring TCRs with DBSCAN, adding TCRdist sequence similarity when clustering within HLA-allele-positive subsets. For co-occurrence clustering, repertoires with fewer than 30,000 or more than 120,000 public chains were excluded, along with several repertoires with anomalous nucleotide sharing. The table comes from immuneACCESS by way of TCRdb, which keeps in-frame sequences with V and J called. Part of the clones is missing from these tables; in studies checked, under half for an unresolved V gene and the rest for unknown reasons. The V and J calls and the clone size are those of that table, but D and trimming were determined from the DNA. The sample table contains about 150,000 clones; only one count was recorded for about 73% of them. Together, the top ten hold approximately 2.3% of the sample.

The cohort consisted of more than 650 healthy bone marrow donors. At the time of sampling, all cohort members were nominally healthy, though unrecorded immune exposures were likely present. The donor tested CMV seropositive and was one of the 289 seropositive cohort members. Each donor provided a peripheral blood sample, and peripheral blood mononuclear cells were used for TCR beta sequencing. The Qiagen DNeasy Blood Extraction Kit was used to extract genomic DNA from the blood cell samples. These data come from a study of cytomegalovirus exposure and HLA in healthy donors (dated by TCRdb to 2015 to 2018). About the full investigation: An earlier analysis of 587 of the donors reported 276 Gb of sequence data and 95 million to 140 million unique TCR beta sequences obtained from around 180 million T cells. An early release that covered some 640 HLA-typed donors contained about 300 gigabases of sequencing data and about 93 million unique TCR sequences. The genetic ancestry cluster associated with self-reported Caucasian donors included 81% of the 300 to 450 genotyped donors. The study aimed to test whether signatures of past pathogen exposure could be identified by cataloging public T cell receptors. The T cell repertoires of 666 subjects were profiled by immunosequencing and related to cytomegalovirus serostatus. Along with the roughly 710-subject first cohort, a separate validation cohort of around 110 different subjects was used. High-throughput TCR immunosequencing, statistical association of individual TCRs with disease status, and machine learning were combined to predict cytomegalovirus infection status. A later analysis re-examined previously published TCR beta repertoires from around 670 donors and added high-resolution HLA genotyping to investigate patterns of TCR occurrence. Rather than drawing on any new phenotypic data, the later analysis identified candidate immune exposures from TCR beta sequences and the way those sequences occurred across donors. In an earlier analysis of a few hundred of the donors, high-throughput TCR beta sequencing was used to judge whether each TCR beta V gene segment behaved as functional or pseudogenic. Donor age, sex, ethnicity and CMV serostatus were compiled alongside the repertoire data. Genome-wide SNP genotypes for about 65% of the 666 donors were used in a later genetic analysis, which treated that subset as a discovery cohort. All discovery cohort repertoires had been generated using a single sequencing platform. HLA typing included class I and class II loci at four-digit resolution. The number of typed donors differed by locus: about 629-630 for A, B, C, DRB1 and DQB1; about 520 for DQA1; approximately 600 for DPA1; and 400 to 480 for DPB1. A handful of DR-DQ haplotypes were handled as single units for association and clustering because linkage in the cohort was strong. Among 398 genotyped donors of the cohort, an average of 235,054 unique TCR beta nucleotide sequences were sequenced per donor, roughly 20% of them non-productive.

Summary of the overall study and its limitations: Immune exposure information for the cohort was limited to CMV serostatus. Because counts were too low, about 18 rarely observed V segments, including chromosome 9 orphons, were excluded from the earlier analysis of 587 of the donors. A total of 150 to 200 TCR beta chains were listed by the study as associated with cytomegalovirus. In a later analysis, TCR association rates were found to vary across HLA loci, with the most associated TCRs seen for DRB1 alleles and the fewest for HLA-C alleles. Correlated functional status among segregating V segments might reflect linkage disequilibrium, but an unknown experimental factor could not be ruled out. Roughly uniform sequencing depth across donors was assumed in presence/absence analyses, although this assumption may not hold. An earlier analysis of approximately 530 of the donors showed that most TCR beta V segments appeared in productive rearrangements either about 90% or about 30% of the time, which broadly matched IMGT annotations. A cluster of highly shared sequence variants was judged likely to represent a technical artifact of the sequencing pipeline. In a later analysis, 16,951 TCR beta sequences were associated with specific HLA alleles at a false discovery rate of 0.05. Several of the top co-occurrence clusters appeared to be linked to parvovirus B19, influenza, CMV and Epstein-Barr virus, according to a later analysis. A later analysis found that HLA-associated TCR beta chains were more clonally expanded and had lower generation probabilities than equally common non-associated chains. The classifier was reported to diagnose cytomegalovirus status with high specificity and sensitivity in both the original and validation cohorts. In a later genetic analysis, fewer N-insertions in productive TCRs were reported among donors in an Asian-associated ancestry cluster than the roughly 700-donor mean. Assigning TCR associations to individual alleles was difficult when HLA alleles, especially DR and DQ, strongly co-occurred. This cohort had only TCR beta chains sequenced, and the lack of alpha or paired-chain data limited which features could be detected. HLA typing was unavailable for some donors at each locus, so association tests used only the typed subset. In a later genetic analysis, a missense DCLRE1C variant was associated with V-gene and J-gene trimming of TCR beta chains, and the association was replicated in an independent cohort. While some public TCRs were present in many individuals, most TCR sequences turned up only very rarely across donors. Three of the identified cytomegalovirus-associated TCR beta chains were confirmed in vitro to be specific for cytomegalovirus antigens. A further reported finding was that TCR beta sequences accurately predicted the HLA-A and HLA-B alleles for most subjects in the first cohort. In a later analysis, most CMV-associated TCR beta chains were found to appear HLA-restricted, with HLA associations seemingly driven largely by CMV exposure. The authors suggested that the approach could potentially be generalized to other disease states and immunological phenotypes.

The source is a woman aged 60-70 years in good health and CMV-seropositive. Sequencing was done on a sample of PBMCs.

At the DNA level, the sequence is TGCGCCAGCAGCGGAGGCGGGGGAGAGCCCCAGCATTTT. It encodes CASSGGGGEPQHF. Recombination connected TRBV5-1 to TRBJ1-5, with TRBD1 perhaps the D gene, on 5 matching bases. Looking up the germline V gene yields CDR1 SGHRS and CDR2 YFSETQ. Between the V and J ends, shortened by 4 bases and 8 bases respectively, the junction contains 13 bases. The CDR3 spans 13 residues, from the cysteine through the phenylalanine. The entry retains the CDR3 DNA only, 39 bases that are in frame from base 1. The reference TRBV5-1 and TRBJ1-5 proteins fill in what lies around the CDR3, so the full variable domain reads KAGVTQTPRYLIKTRGQQVTLSCSPISGHRSVSWYQQTPGQGLQFLFEYFSETQRNKGNFPGRFSGRQFSNSRSEMNVSTLELGDSALYLCASSGGGGEPQHFGDGTRLSIL.